Listed below are T cell receptor beta chains from one sample, sequenced in a study of cytomegalovirus exposure and HLA in healthy donors. Only in-frame clones appear in the TCRdb table, and some are missing; sequencing was by immunoSEQ multiplex PCR. The table has about 150,000 clones, roughly a tenth seen once. The sample taken for sequencing was PBMCs. The receptors here all came from a male donor in good health and CMV-seronegative. Each CDR3 is given with its conserved first and last residue. A D gene is named only where the DNA matches it firmly. Size is omitted from some rows. Given values are once, few, many or a class for expanded clones.

d_gene: TRBD2
abundance: -
v_gene: TRBV5-1
j_gene: TRBJ2-2
CDR3nt: TGCGCCAGCAGCTTGTATAGCGGGAGTGGAGGCACCGGGGAGCTGTTTTTT
CDR3aa: CASSLYSGSGGTGELFF

d_gene: TRBD1
abundance: few
v_gene: TRBV9
j_gene: TRBJ2-6
CDR3nt: TGTGCCAGCAGCCCCCGGGACAGGGGGTCTGGGGCCAACGTCCTGACTTTC
CDR3aa: CASSPRDRGSGANVLTF

d_gene: TRBD1
abundance: -
v_gene: TRBV7-7
j_gene: TRBJ2-2
CDR3nt: TGTGCTAGCAGGCAGGGACAGGGCGCCGGGGAGCTGTTTTTT
CDR3aa: CASRQGQGAGELFF

d_gene: TRBD1
abundance: -
v_gene: TRBV6-5
j_gene: TRBJ2-2
CDR3nt: TGTGCCAGCAGGCCGGGACAGTCCACCGGGGAGCTGTTTTTT
CDR3aa: CASRPGQSTGELFF

d_gene: TRBD1
abundance: -
v_gene: TRBV14
j_gene: TRBJ1-1
CDR3nt: TGTGCCAGCAGGTTCACACAGGGGGCTCAATGTGACACCCCTGAAGCTTTCTTT
CDR3aa: CASRFTQGAQCDTPEAFF

d_gene: -
abundance: -
v_gene: TRBV5-4
j_gene: TRBJ2-1
CDR3nt: TGTGCCAGCAGCTTGGGGGGCGCGAGCTCCTACAATGAGCAGTTCTTC
CDR3aa: CASSLGGASSYNEQFF

d_gene: TRBD1
abundance: -
v_gene: TRBV5-6
j_gene: TRBJ1-3
CDR3nt: TGTGCCAGCAGCTTTGGGACAGGCGGAAACACCATATATTTT
CDR3aa: CASSFGTGGNTIYF

d_gene: TRBD1
abundance: -
v_gene: TRBV10-3
j_gene: TRBJ2-7
CDR3nt: TGTGCCATCAGACCCGACAGGGGGCCCTACGAGCAGTACTTC
CDR3aa: CAIRPDRGPYEQYF

d_gene: -
abundance: few
v_gene: TRBV27
j_gene: TRBJ1-2
CDR3nt: TGTGCCAGTTCGCAGGGGCGAGCTAACTATGGCTACACCTTC
CDR3aa: CASSQGRANYGYTF

d_gene: TRBD2
abundance: -
v_gene: TRBV27
j_gene: TRBJ2-2
CDR3nt: TGTGCCAGCGGGAGCGGGAGGGCCACAGGGGAGCTGTTTTTT
CDR3aa: CASGSGRATGELFF

d_gene: TRBD2
abundance: few
v_gene: TRBV9
j_gene: TRBJ2-1
CDR3nt: TGTGCCAGCAGCGACGGGGGGTCGCACAATGAGCAGTTCTTC
CDR3aa: CASSDGGSHNEQFF

d_gene: TRBD2
abundance: few
v_gene: TRBV19
j_gene: TRBJ2-3
CDR3nt: TGTGCCAGTAGTATACAGGCAGCGGGAGATTCGGCGCAGTATTTT
CDR3aa: CASSIQAAGDSAQYF

d_gene: TRBD2
abundance: -
v_gene: TRBV19
j_gene: TRBJ2-3
CDR3nt: TGTGCCAGTAGTATGATATTGGCGGGAGGAGATACGCAGTATTTT
CDR3aa: CASSMILAGGDTQYF

d_gene: -
abundance: few
v_gene: TRBV12-2
j_gene: TRBJ1-5
CDR3nt: TGTGCAAGTCGCTTAGGGAGGAGGCGGCAGGGGGATCAGCCCCAGCATTTT
CDR3aa: CASRLGRRRQGDQPQHF